Presented here are 17 T cell receptor beta chains from one specimen sequenced in a study of shared clonotypes between healthy human individuals. Data came from immunoSEQ multiplex PCR; TCRdb stores just in-frame clones and leaves some out. The sample carries about 600,000 clones, about 96% recorded once. Sequencing used naive CD4+ T cells sorted from blood. Subset reported: CD45RA+ positively selected. The receptors derive from a woman aged 30 to 39 in good health.

The rearrangement links TRBV11-2 to TRBJ2-2; D ambiguous. Germline V gene sequence: CDR1 SGHAT, CDR2 FQNNGV. The CDR3 extends over 15 amino acids. The V and J ends lost 5 bases and 2 bases respectively, with 12 bases between them. The CDR3 nucleotides read TGTGCCAGCAGCCGAGGATTCATAAACACCGGGGAGCTGTTTTTT. Amino acid sequence: CASSRGFINTGELFF.

This rearrangement joins TRBV5-1 to TRBJ2-2; 14 nucleotides agree with TRBD2. Germline trimming cut 3 bases from V and 8 bases from J; bases unmatched to any gene: 15. Per the germline V gene, CDR1 is SGHRS and CDR2 is YFSETQ. This CDR3 spans 19 amino acids. The CDR3 here is CASSSTQTSGRAFVGELFF. DNA for the CDR3: TGCGCCAGCAGCTCGACCCAGACTAGCGGGAGGGCCTTTGTTGGGGAGCTGTTTTTT.

V and J are TRBV28 and TRBJ2-3; 9 bases map to TRBD2. The CDR3 sequence is 17 residues long. Trimming at V came to 1 base and at J to 0 bases, leaving 5 bases not matched to a gene. Germline V CDR1 and CDR2: MDHEN, SYDVKM. CDR3 region: CASSLYGREGSTDTQYF. The CDR3 DNA follows: TGTGCCAGCAGTTTATATGGGCGGGAGGGAAGCACAGATACGCAGTATTTT.

Worth noting for this clone: Other DNA sequences in the same sample also yield this CDR3. J is TRBJ2-3 and V is TRBV18; no firm D call. With 3 bases removed from V and 6 bases from J, the gap between germline ends came to 4 bases. Germline lookup yields CDR1 KGHSH and CDR2 LQKENI. This CDR3 has 11 amino acids. CDR3 loop: CASSPGDTQYF. In DNA form, the CDR3 reads TGTGCCAGCTCACCGGGCGATACGCAGTATTTT. Full variable domain (remainder filled in from reference TRBV18 and TRBJ2-3): NAGVMQNPRHLVRRRGQEARLRCSPMKGHSHVYWYRQLPEEGLKFMVYLQKENIIDESGMPKERFSAEFPKEGPSILRIQQVVRGDSAAYFCASSPGDTQYFGPGTRLTVL.

The chain uses TRBV2 and TRBJ1-1, with 9 bases fitting TRBD1. Germline V gene sequence: CDR1 SNHLY, CDR2 FYNNEI. V lost 0 bases and J lost 4; bases outside the gene matches: 9. The CDR3 is made up of 17 amino acids. The CDR3 sequence: CASSEAPDRGVVTEAFF. DNA of the CDR3: TGTGCCAGCAGTGAAGCCCCGGACAGGGGTGTTGTCACTGAAGCTTTCTTT. Using reference TRBV2 and TRBJ1-1 for the parts outside the CDR3, the full variable domain is EPEVTQTPSHQVTQMGQEVILRCVPISNHLYFYWYRQILGQKVEFLVSFYNNEISEKSEIFDDQFSVERPDGSNFTLKIRSTKLEDSAMYFCASSEAPDRGVVTEAFFGQGTRLTVV.

The V call is TRBV29-1, the J call TRBJ2-7; D is uncertain. With 4 bases removed from V and 3 bases from J, the gap between germline ends came to 10 bases. Germline CDR1 reads SQVTM; CDR2 reads ANQGSEA. The CDR3 spans 12 residues. The CDR3 DNA sequence: TGCAGCGTTGTTCCGGCGGACTACGAGCAGTACTTC. Its protein product is CSVVPADYEQYF.

This clone was detected once. The chain has TRBV6-1 and TRBJ2-7; 12 bases are shared with TRBD1. The CDR3 runs to 14 residues. The junction had 6 bases not matched to a gene; V was cut back by 3 bases and J by 9 bases. Germline CDR1 reads MNHNS; CDR2 reads SASEGT. The CDR3 coding sequence is TGTGCCAGCAGTGAGGGACAGGGGGCGTCGGGGCAGTACTTC. Protein product: CASSEGQGASGQYF.

The V call is TRBV27, the J call TRBJ1-5, with D uncertain. This CDR3 spans 15 amino acids. V lost 5 bases, J lost 1 base, and 12 bases lay in between. Germline V gene data show CDR1 as MNHEY and CDR2 as SMNVEV (reference sequence). DNA for the CDR3: TGTGCCAGCAGTGCCCCCCCGGTGAGCAATCAGCCCCAGCATTTT. Its translation is CASSAPPVSNQPQHF.

This chain uses TRBV5-1 with TRBJ2-5; 9 bases match TRBD2. This CDR3 is built from 14 residues. Losses at the gene ends were 4 bases for V and 3 bases for J; bases not matched to a gene: 4. Per germline, CDR1 SGHRS and CDR2 YFSETQ. The CDR3 nucleotides read TGCGCCAGCAGCGTGGGACTAGCAGAAGAGACCCAGTACTTC. It codes for CASSVGLAEETQYF.

This CDR3 reads CASSSGLAGGAPYEQYF. In nucleotides, the CDR3 is TGTGCCAGCAGCTCGGGACTAGCGGGAGGTGCGCCGTACGAGCAGTACTTC. The rearrangement uses TRBV7-9 and TRBJ2-7, with 15 bases matching TRBD2. Germline V lookup: CDR1 SEHNR, CDR2 FQNEAQ (reference sequence). The CDR3 has 17 residues. Losses at the gene ends were 4 bases for V and 4 bases for J; bases not matched to a gene: 8.

The rearrangement uses TRBV30 and TRBJ1-4; 9 nucleotides match TRBD1. CDR3 size: 16 residues. Per the germline V gene, CDR1 is GTSNPN and CDR2 is SVGIG (reference sequence). The junction had 7 bases not matched to a gene; V was cut back by 0 bases and J by 5 bases. The CDR3 DNA follows: TGTGCCTGGAGTGTGTCCCTTGGACAGGGGAATGAAAAACTGTTTTTT. Its translation: CAWSVSLGQGNEKLFF.

This chain connects TRBV5-6 to TRBJ2-7; D is undetermined. Deletions cut 0 bases from V and 2 bases from J, with 12 bases between. CDR3 length: 15 amino acids. Germline CDR1 reads SGHDT; CDR2 reads YYEEEE. Here the CDR3 DNA reads TGTGCCAGCAGCTTGGCTGAGACGGTTACCTACGAGCAGTACTTC. Residues: CASSLAETVTYEQYF.

The V gene is TRBV2, the J gene TRBJ1-5; perhaps TRBD1 as D (6 bases). The germline gives CDR1 SNHLY, CDR2 FYNNEI. The CDR3 is 14 amino acids. Trimming shortened V by 2 bases and J by 4 bases, and 9 bases separated the two germline ends. In DNA form, the CDR3 reads TGTGCCAGCAGTGAACAGGGGCTAAATCAGCCCCAGCATTTT. Its translation: CASSEQGLNQPQHF.

This clone was counted once. The chain joins TRBV28 to TRBJ1-5; TRBD1 aligns across 7 bases. Per the germline V gene, CDR1 is MDHEN and CDR2 is SYDVKM. The CDR3 spans 13 residues. V was clipped by 6 bases and J by 4 bases; unmatched bases: 3. The CDR3 DNA follows: TGTGCCAGCAGAACACAGGGGAATCAGCCCCAGCATTTT. Protein product: CASRTQGNQPQHF.

The chain employs TRBV5-4 and TRBJ1-2, with 7 bases identical to TRBD1. V was clipped by 4 bases and J by 4 bases; unmatched bases: 7. Looked up from germline, CDR1 is SGHNT and CDR2 is YYREEE (reference sequence). The CDR3 has 14 amino acids. The CDR3 nucleotides read TGTGCCAGCAGCATCGACAGGGAGAGCTATGGCTACACCTTC. Its translation: CASSIDRESYGYTF.

This clone was recorded once. The chain couples TRBV19 to TRBJ2-2; TRBD2 agrees at 8 bases. From germline, CDR1 is LNHDA and CDR2 SQIVND (reference sequence). The CDR3 loop spans 19 amino acids. V dropped 2 bases and J dropped 5; count of bases not matched to a gene: 16. The CDR3 region is CASSISKIGGLGNTGELFF. CDR3 nucleotide sequence: TGTGCCAGTAGTATAAGCAAAATCGGGGGACTAGGTAATACCGGGGAGCTGTTTTTT.

This chain connects TRBV6-6 to TRBJ1-4; no definite D call. V lost 0 bases and J lost 5, with 4 bases in between. The CDR3 covers 13 residues. CDR1 is MNHNY, CDR2 SVGAGI, per germline (reference sequence). The DNA of the CDR3 is TGTGCCAGCAGTTACTCGGGGAATGAAAAACTGTTTTTT. Amino acids: CASSYSGNEKLFF.